This T cell receptor (beta chain) was identified in a study of T cells in Graves' hyperthyroidism and ophthalmopathy. Study as a whole: The blood sample was taken at first diagnosis, before treatment began. Regarding the study as a whole: For ophthalmopathy, model prediction preceded onset by a median 6.5 months.

On the basis of clinical symptoms, serum thyroxine and TRAb, thyroid ultrasound and orbital computed tomography, diagnoses were made. Cells are PBMCs isolated from approximately 9.2 ml of fresh blood. This clonotype was counted between two and nine times. The antigen is unknown. V trimming: 2 bases; J trimming: 5 bases; junction bases outside the gene matches: 6. This CDR3 contains 15 residues. Germline CDR1 LGHNA, CDR2 YNFKEQ. Amplification yielded TCR beta CDR3 regions, with RNA transcripts as the source. With the HTBI primer set, the TCR CDR3 went through a first round of RT-PCR. A single record per CDR3 protein comes from TCRdb applying MiXCR to the multiplex PCR reads. Here the sample spans around 600,000 distinct CDR3 sequences, 14% being singletons.

Input material: blood. This receptor was identified in a woman aged 18-35 years with Graves' ophthalmopathy. This chain uses TRBV4-2 with TRBJ1-5, with TRBD1 identical over 7 bases. CDR3 DNA: TGTGCCAGCAGCCAATATGACAGGGCCGATCAGCCCCAGCATTTT. It is translated as CASSQYDRADQPQHF.